A single sample is the source of the 4 T cell receptor beta chains below, sequenced in a study of blood T cell repertoires in COVID-19. This table comes from immunoSEQ multiplex PCR, and its TCRdb copy is limited to in-frame clones, with some not included. This table has fewer than 250,000 clones, about nine tenths appearing once. Sequenced sample: peripheral blood. These receptors were taken from a man between 25 and 39 years old with COVID-19, enrolled during active disease.

The J gene is TRBJ2-5, the V gene TRBV2, with TRBD1 matching over 8 bases. V was clipped by 1 base and J by 1 base; unmatched bases: 2. Germline-derived CDR1 and CDR2 are SNHLY and FYNNEI. This CDR3 region has 15 residues. The chain's CDR3 is CASSEDQGAQETQYF. DNA of the CDR3: TGTGCCAGCAGTGAAGATCAGGGGGCCCAAGAGACCCAGTACTTC. Variable domain in full (rest from reference TRBV2 and TRBJ2-5): EPEVTQTPSHQVTQMGQEVILRCVPISNHLYFYWYRQILGQKVEFLVSFYNNEISEKSEIFDDQFSVERPDGSNFTLKIRSTKLEDSAMYFCASSEDQGAQETQYFGPGTRLLVL.

CDR3 residues: CASGDRAGTGELFF. DNA for the CDR3: TGTGCCAGCGGGGACAGGGCGGGCACCGGGGAGCTGTTTTTT. This chain links TRBV2 with TRBJ2-2; the match to TRBD1 covers 9 bases. Germline loops: CDR1 SNHLY, CDR2 FYNNEI. With 8 bases clipped from V and 4 bases from J, the junction kept 5 bases outside the gene matches. This CDR3 contains 14 residues.

The chain employs TRBV15 and TRBJ2-1, with 9 bases lining up with TRBD2. The CDR3 sequence is 17 residues long. J was trimmed by 1 base and V by 6 bases; bases with no gene match: 10. Germline V gives CDR1 LNHNV, CDR2 YYDKDF (reference sequence). The CDR3 sequence: CATRAPLRGGSYNEQFF. The CDR3 coding sequence is TGTGCCACCAGGGCCCCTCTGCGGGGGGGATCCTACAATGAGCAGTTCTTC.

The chain carries TRBV7-3 and TRBJ2-5; 11 nucleotides align to TRBD2. Looked up from germline, CDR1 is SGHTA and CDR2 is FQGTGA. This CDR3 spans 16 amino acids. Germline trimming cut 1 base from V and 5 bases from J; bases unmatched to any gene: 6. CDR3 sequence: CASSLISGGALETQYF. CDR3 DNA sequence: TGTGCCAGCAGCTTAATTAGCGGGGGGGCCTTGGAGACCCAGTACTTC.